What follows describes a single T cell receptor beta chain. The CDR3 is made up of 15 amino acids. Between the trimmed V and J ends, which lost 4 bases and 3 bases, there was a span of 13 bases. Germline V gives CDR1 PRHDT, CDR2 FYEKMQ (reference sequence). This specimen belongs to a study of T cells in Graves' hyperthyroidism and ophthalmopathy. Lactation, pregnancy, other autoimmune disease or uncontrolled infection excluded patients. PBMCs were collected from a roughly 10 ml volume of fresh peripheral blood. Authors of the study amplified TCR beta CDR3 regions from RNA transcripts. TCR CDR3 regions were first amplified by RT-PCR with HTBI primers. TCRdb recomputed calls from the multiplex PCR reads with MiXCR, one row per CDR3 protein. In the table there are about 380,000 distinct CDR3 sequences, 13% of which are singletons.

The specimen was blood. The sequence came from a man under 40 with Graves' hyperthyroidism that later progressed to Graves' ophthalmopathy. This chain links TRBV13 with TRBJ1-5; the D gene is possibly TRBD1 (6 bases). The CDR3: CASSSRGAPNQPQHF. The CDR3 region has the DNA TGTGCCAGCAGCTCGAGGGGGGCCCCCAATCAGCCCCAGCATTTT.